This TCR beta chain was recorded in a study of early T cells in non-severe SARS-CoV-2 infection. Study overall: Sequencing targeted bulk RNA from unsorted whole blood, leaving chains unpaired. General study points: Anti-spike CD8 responses were favored in VDJdb matching, and private and CD4 specificities were missed.

Tagging with unique molecular identifiers was applied to individual cDNA molecules. In TCRdb, the 5' RACE reads were re-called with MiXCR into one record per CDR3 protein. This table has approximately 97,000 distinct CDR3 sequences, 11% appearing once. Regarding this clonotype: The target antigen is unknown.

Sequencing was performed on whole blood, taken at baseline. This receptor was obtained from an adult who was a healthcare worker with PCR-confirmed SARS-CoV-2 infection or an uninfected control (not recorded which).

This CDR3 reads CASSGPSVHEQFF. CDR3 in DNA: TGTGCCAGCAGTGGGCCTAGCGTCCATGAGCAGTTCTTC. The V gene is TRBV28, the J gene TRBJ2-1; TRBD2 might be the D (6 bases). Trimming cost V 5 bases and J 8 bases, with 13 bases left between them. In germline, CDR1 is MDHEN, CDR2 SYDVKM. The CDR3 extends over 13 amino acids.